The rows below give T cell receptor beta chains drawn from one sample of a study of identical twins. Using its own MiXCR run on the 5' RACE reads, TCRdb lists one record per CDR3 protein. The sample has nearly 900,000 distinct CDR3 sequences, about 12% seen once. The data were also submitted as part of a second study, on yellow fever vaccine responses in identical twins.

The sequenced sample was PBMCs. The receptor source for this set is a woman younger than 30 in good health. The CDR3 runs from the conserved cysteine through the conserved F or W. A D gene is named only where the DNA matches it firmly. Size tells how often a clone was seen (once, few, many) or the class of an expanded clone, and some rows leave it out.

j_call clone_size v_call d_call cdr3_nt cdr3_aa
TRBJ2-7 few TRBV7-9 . TGTGCCAGCAGCTTAGGTAGCGGCTACGAAGAGCAGTACTTC CASSLGSGYEEQYF
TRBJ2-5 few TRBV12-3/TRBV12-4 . TGTGCCAGCAGTTTGAGGTCTGGTAGCCCTAAAGAGACCCAGTACTTC CASSLRSGSPKETQYF
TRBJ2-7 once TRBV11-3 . TGTGCCAGCAGGTATCGCAGCTCCTACGAGCAGTACTTC CASRYRSSYEQYF
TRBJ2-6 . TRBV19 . TGTGCCAGTAGTGTCCTCATGGCAACAGGCGTCTCTGGGGCCAACGTCCTGACTTTC CASSVLMATGVSGANVLTF
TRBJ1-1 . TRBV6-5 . TGTGCCAGCAGTTACCAAGGGACATCGACTTTCACTGAAGCTTTCTTT CASSYQGTSTFTEAFF
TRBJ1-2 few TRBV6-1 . TGTGCCAGCAGTGAAGTGGTAGGGATCTATGGCTACACCTTC CASSEVVGIYGYTF
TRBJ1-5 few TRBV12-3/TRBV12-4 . TGTGCCAGCAGCCCTCAGGATACCATTAGACAGCCCCAGCATTTT CASSPQDTIRQPQHF
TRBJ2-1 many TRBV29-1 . TGCAGCGTTCGACAGGTACCCTACAATGAGCAGTTCTTC CSVRQVPYNEQFF
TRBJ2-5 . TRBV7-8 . TGTGCCAGCAGCCCCCTCCGGGACTCGCCAGAGACCCAGTACTTC CASSPLRDSPETQYF
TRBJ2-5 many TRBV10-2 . TGCGCCAGCAGTGCGGGGTGGGAGACCCAGTACTTC CASSAGWETQYF
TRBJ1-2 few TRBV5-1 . TGCGCCAGCAGCCCGAGTCGGGGGATGGTCTATGGCTACACCTTC CASSPSRGMVYGYTF
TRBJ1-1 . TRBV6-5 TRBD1 TGTGCCAGCAGTTACTCGGTTCAGGGGGCATCATCGATGAACACTGAAGCTTTCTTT CASSYSVQGASSMNTEAFF
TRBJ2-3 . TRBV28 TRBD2 TGTGCCAGCAGTTCCCCCGGGCGGGAGGGGACAGATACGCAGTATTTT CASSSPGREGTDTQYF
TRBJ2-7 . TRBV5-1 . TGCGCCAGCAGCGAGCCGTCCTACGAGCAGTACTTC CASSEPSYEQYF
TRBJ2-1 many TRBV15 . TGTGCCACCAGCGCGGACTATCCGAAGACCAATGAGCAGTTCTTC CATSADYPKTNEQFF
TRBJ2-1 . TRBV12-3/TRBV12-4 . TGTGCCAGCAGAATGGGACCTAACTCCTACAATGAGCAGTTCTTC CASRMGPNSYNEQFF
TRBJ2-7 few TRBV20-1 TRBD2 TGCAGTGCTAGCCCTTCGGCGGGAGAGATTTACGAGCAGTACTTC CSASPSAGEIYEQYF
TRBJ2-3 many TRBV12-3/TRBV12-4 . TGTGCCAGCAGCCCAGACAGCGCCGGGTCAGATACGCAGTATTTT CASSPDSAGSDTQYF
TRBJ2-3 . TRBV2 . TGTGCCAGCAGTGAAGCGGCCAACAGGGACATCAGGGATACGCAGTATTTT CASSEAANRDIRDTQYF
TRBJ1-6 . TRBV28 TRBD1 TGTGCCAGCAGTCCCCCCGGGACAGAGAATTCACCCCTCCACTTT CASSPPGTENSPLHF
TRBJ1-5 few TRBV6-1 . TGTGCCAGCAGCAAGGGGGGGGCACAGCAGCCCCAGCATTTT CASSKGGAQQPQHF
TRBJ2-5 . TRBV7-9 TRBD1 TGTGCCAGCAGCTTGGGACAGGGAACCCAAGAGACCCAGTACTTC CASSLGQGTQETQYF
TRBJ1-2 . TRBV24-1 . TGTGCCACCAGTGGCCGGAACTATGGCTACACCTTC CATSGRNYGYTF
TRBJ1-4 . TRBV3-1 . TGTGCCAGCAGCCCCTTAGGGGAGGCAACTAATGAAAAACTGTTTTTT CASSPLGEATNEKLFF